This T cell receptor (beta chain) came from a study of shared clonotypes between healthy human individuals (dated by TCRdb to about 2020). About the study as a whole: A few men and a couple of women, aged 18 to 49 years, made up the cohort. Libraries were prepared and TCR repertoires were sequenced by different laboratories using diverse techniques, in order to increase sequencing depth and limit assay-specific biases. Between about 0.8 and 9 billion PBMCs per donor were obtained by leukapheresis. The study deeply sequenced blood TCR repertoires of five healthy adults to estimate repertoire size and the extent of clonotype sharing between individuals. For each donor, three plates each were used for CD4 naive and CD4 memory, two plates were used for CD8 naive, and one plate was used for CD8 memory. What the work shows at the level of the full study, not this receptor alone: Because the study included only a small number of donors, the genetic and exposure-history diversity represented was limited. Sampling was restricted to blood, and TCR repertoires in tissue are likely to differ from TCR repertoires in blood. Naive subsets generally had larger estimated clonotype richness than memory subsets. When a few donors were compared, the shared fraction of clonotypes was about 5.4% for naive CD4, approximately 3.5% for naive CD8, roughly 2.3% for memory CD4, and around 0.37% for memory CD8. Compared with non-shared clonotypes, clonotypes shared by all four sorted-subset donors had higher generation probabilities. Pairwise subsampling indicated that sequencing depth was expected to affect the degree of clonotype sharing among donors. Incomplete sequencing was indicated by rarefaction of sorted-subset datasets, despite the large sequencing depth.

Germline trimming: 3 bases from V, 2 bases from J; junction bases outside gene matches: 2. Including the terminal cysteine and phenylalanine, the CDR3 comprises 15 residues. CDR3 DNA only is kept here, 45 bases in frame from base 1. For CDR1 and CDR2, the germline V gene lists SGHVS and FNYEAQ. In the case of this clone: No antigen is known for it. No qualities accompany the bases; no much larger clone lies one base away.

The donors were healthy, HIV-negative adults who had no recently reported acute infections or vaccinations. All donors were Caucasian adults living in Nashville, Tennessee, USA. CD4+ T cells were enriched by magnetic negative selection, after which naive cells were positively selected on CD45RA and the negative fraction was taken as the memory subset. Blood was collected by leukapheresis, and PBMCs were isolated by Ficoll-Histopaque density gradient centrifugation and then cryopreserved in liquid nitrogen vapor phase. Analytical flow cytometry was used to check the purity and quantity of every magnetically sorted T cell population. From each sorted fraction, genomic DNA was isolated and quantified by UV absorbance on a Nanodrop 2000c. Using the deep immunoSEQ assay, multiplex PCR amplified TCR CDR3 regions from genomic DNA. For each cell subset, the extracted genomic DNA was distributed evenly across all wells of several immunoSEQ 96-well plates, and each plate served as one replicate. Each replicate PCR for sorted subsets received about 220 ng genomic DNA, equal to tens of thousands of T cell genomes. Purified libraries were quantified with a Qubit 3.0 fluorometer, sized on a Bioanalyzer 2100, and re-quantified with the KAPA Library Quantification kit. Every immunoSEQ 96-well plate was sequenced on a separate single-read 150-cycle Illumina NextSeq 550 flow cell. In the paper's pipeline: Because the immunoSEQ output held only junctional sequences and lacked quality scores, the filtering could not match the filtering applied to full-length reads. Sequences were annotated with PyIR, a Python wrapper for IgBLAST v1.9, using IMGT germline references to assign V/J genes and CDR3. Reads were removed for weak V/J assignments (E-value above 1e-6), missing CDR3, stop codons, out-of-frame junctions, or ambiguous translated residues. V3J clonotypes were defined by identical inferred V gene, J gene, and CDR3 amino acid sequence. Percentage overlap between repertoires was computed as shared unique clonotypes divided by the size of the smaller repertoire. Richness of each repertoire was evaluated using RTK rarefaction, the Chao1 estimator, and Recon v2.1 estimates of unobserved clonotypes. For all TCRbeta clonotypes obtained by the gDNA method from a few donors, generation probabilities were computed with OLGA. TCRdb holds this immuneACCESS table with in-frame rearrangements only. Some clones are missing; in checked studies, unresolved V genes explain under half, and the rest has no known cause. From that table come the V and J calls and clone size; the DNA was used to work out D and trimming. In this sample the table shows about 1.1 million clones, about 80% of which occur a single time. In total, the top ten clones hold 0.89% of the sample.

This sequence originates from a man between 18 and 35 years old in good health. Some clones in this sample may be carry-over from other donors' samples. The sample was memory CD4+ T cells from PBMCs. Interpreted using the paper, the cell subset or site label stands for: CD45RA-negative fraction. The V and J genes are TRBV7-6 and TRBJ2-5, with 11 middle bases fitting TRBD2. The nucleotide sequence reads TGTGCCAGCAGCTTCCGACTAGCGGGGCAAGAGACCCAGTACTTC. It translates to CASSFRLAGQETQYF.